The next 20 T cell receptor beta chains were all read from a single sample in a study of regulatory T cells in long-lasting Graves disease. Library construction for TCR beta used iRepertoire HTBI primers and Arm-PCR of CDR3 regions. TCRdb reanalysed the multiplex PCR reads using MiXCR and keeps one entry per CDR3 protein. The sample has 200,000 to 250,000 distinct CDR3 sequences, 20% seen once. Specified time point: newly diagnosed GD, antithyroid drugs for less than 3 months. Extracted RNA from PBMCs served as the source of the TCR library. Sample: peripheral blood mononuclear cells (PBMCs), taken at new diagnosis, from a patient treated with antithyroid drugs. All receptors derive from a female donor with Graves disease.

About this clonotype: A read error is the likely source, as a far larger clone sits one nucleotide away. This chain links TRBV12-3 or TRBV12-4 with TRBJ2-1; D not resolved. V was clipped by 9 bases and J by 6 bases, with 9 bases between them. The CDR3 is made up of 11 amino acids. The CDR3 region has the DNA TGTGCCAGTCGATCCGCCAATGAGCAGTTCTTC. It yields the protein CASRSANEQFF.

The chain employs TRBV6-2 or TRBV6-3 and TRBJ1-5, with 11 bases matching TRBD1. Germline CDR1 is MNHEY and CDR2 is SVGEGT. This CDR3 is built from 15 residues. J lost 4 bases, V lost 6 bases, and 5 bases had no gene match. CDR3 sequence (DNA): TGTGCCAGCAGCCGGGGACAGGGGGAGAATCAGCCCCAGCATTTT. Translated, it gives CASSRGQGENQPQHF.

Regarding this clonotype: The junction departs from germline at one end; a sequencing error may be responsible. V and J are TRBV19 and TRBJ2-7; 10 bases are a match to TRBD2. This CDR3 spans 15 amino acids. CDR1 is LNHDA and CDR2 is SQIVND in the germline V gene (reference sequence). In DNA, the CDR3 is TGTGCCAGTAATATAGGGCTAGCGGGAGTGTTCGAGCAGTACTTC. Translating it yields CASNIGLAGVFEQYF.

V usage is TRBV7-2 and J usage is TRBJ2-7, with 7 bases matching TRBD2. The germline V gene has CDR1 SGHTA and CDR2 FQGNSA. Trimming cost V 4 bases and J 6 bases; bases outside gene matches: 9. This CDR3 is 14 amino acids long. The CDR3 region is CASSSLSGAREQYF. The CDR3 DNA is TGTGCCAGCAGCTCCTTGAGCGGGGCCCGCGAGCAGTACTTC.

With respect to this clonotype: This sequence may be a read error, since a much larger clone differs from it by one base. The chain couples TRBV7-2 to TRBJ2-3; TRBD2 agrees at 10 bases. Germline assignment: CDR1 SGHTA and CDR2 FQGNSA. The CDR3 totals 16 residues. J gave up 2 bases and V 9 bases, and 11 bases lay outside the gene matches. CDR3 region: CASSRGAGGNTDTQYF. CDR3 coding DNA: TGTGCCAGTTCCCGAGGAGCGGGAGGGAACACAGATACGCAGTATTTT. Looking up the rest from reference TRBV7-2 and TRBJ2-3 gives the full variable domain: GAGVSQSPSNKVTEKGKDVELRCDPISGHTALYWYRQSLGQGLEFLIYFQGNSAPDKSGLPSDRFSAERTGGSVSTLTIQRTQQEDSAVYLCASSRGAGGNTDTQYFGPGTRLTVL.

This clonotype has at least ten counts. V usage is TRBV7-2 and J usage is TRBJ2-7; D tentatively reads TRBD1 or TRBD2 (5 bases each). Germline V gene lookup returns CDR1 SGHTA and CDR2 FQGNSA. The CDR3 runs 13 residues. Between the trimmed V and J ends, which lost 1 base and 7 bases, there was a span of 11 bases. The CDR3: CASSLVGPGEQYF. The CDR3 nucleotides read TGTGCCAGCAGCTTAGTGGGGCCGGGGGAGCAGTACTTC.

This clonotype occurred many times. The chain uses TRBV7-2 and TRBJ1-2; TRBD1 might be the D (6 bases). Trimming removed 3 bases at V and 7 bases at J, with 12 bases between. CDR1 is SGHTA, CDR2 FQGNSA, per germline. CDR3 length: 13 amino acids. CDR3 nucleotide sequence: TGTGCCAGCAGCTTGGATCGCAGGGGTGGCTACACCTTC. This gives the protein CASSLDRRGGYTF.

This rearrangement joins TRBV20-1 to TRBJ2-2; TRBD1 might be the D (6 bases). Looked up from germline, CDR1 is DFQATT and CDR2 is SNEGSKA (reference sequence). The CDR3 totals 13 residues. The germline V and J ends were trimmed by 2 bases and 5 bases, with 9 bases remaining between them. CDR3 residues: CSARPTGTGELFF. CDR3 nucleotide sequence: TGCAGTGCTAGACCAACAGGGACCGGGGAGCTGTTTTTT.

Ten or more counts support this clonotype. The chain employs TRBV12-3 or TRBV12-4 and TRBJ2-7; 8 nucleotides align to TRBD1. V was clipped by 6 bases and J by 2 bases; unmatched bases: 3. This CDR3 region has 13 residues. The CDR3 here is CASSPDRAYEQYF. DNA of the CDR3: TGTGCCAGCAGCCCGGACAGGGCCTACGAGCAGTACTTC.

In its sample, this clonotype was seen many times. Here the CDR3 reads CSARGHGNTEAFF. DNA for the CDR3: TGCAGTGCTAGAGGGCACGGGAACACTGAAGCTTTCTTT. This chain joins TRBV20-1 and TRBJ1-1; the D is unclear. The CDR3 is made up of 13 amino acids. V shed 1 base and J shed 1 base, with 7 bases lying between them. The germline CDR1 and CDR2 sequences are DFQATT and SNEGSKA (reference sequence).

This clonotype occurred many times. The rearrangement uses TRBV12-3 or TRBV12-4 and TRBJ1-1; maybe TRBD1 (6 bases). V lost 1 base and J 6 bases, leaving 9 bases between the germline ends. This CDR3 region has 13 residues. CDR3 sequence: CASSLVRGAEAFF. The DNA for the CDR3 is TGTGCCAGCAGTTTAGTCAGGGGTGCTGAAGCTTTCTTT.

This clonotype was recorded a few times. The conserved final phenylalanine or tryptophan is absent from the CDR3, which likely points to a read error. V is TRBV7-9 and J is TRBJ1-5; no clear D gene. Trimming stripped 1 base from V and 0 bases from J, with 4 bases between. This CDR3 has 14 amino acids. Per germline, CDR1 SEHNR and CDR2 FQNEAQ (reference sequence). CDR3 protein: CASSLGNSNQPQHS. CDR3 sequence (DNA): TGTGCCAGCAGCTTAGGTAATAGCAATCAGCCCCAGCATTCT.

The table lists this clonotype with many counts. The rearrangement links TRBV7-3 to TRBJ2-3, with 8 bases aligning to TRBD2. The CDR3 length is 15 residues. The trim removed 5 bases at V and 3 bases at J, leaving 7 bases unmatched. CDR1 and CDR2 (germline): SGHTA, FQGTGA. The CDR3 loop reads CASSPTVAGTDTQYF. The CDR3 nucleotides read TGTGCCAGCAGCCCCACGGTAGCGGGGACAGATACGCAGTATTTT. Full variable domain (missing parts from reference TRBV7-3 and TRBJ2-3): GAGVSQTPSNKVTEKGKYVELRCDPISGHTALYWYRQSLGQGPEFLIYFQGTGAADDSGLPNDRFFAVRPEGSVSTLKIQRTERGDSAVYLCASSPTVAGTDTQYFGPGTRLTVL.

This clonotype was found once. The chain recombines TRBV12-3 or TRBV12-4 with TRBJ2-1; tentative D call: TRBD2 (5 bases). Trimming removed 4 bases from V and 5 bases from J, with 15 bases in between. This CDR3 has 15 residues. The CDR3 reads CASSSRGVVNNEQFF. DNA of the CDR3: TGTGCCAGCAGTTCACGGGGTGTGGTAAACAATGAGCAGTTCTTC.

This clonotype was counted many times. The V and J genes are TRBV7-8 and TRBJ2-2; 7 positions agree with TRBD1. V was clipped by 1 base and J by 4 bases; unmatched bases: 3. CDR3 length equals 15 residues. From germline, CDR1 is SGHVS and CDR2 FQNEAQ. The CDR3 region is CASSLGQGFTGELFF. Here the CDR3 DNA reads TGTGCCAGCAGCTTAGGACAGGGATTCACCGGGGAGCTGTTTTTT.

This clonotype was seen repeatedly, ten times or more. J is TRBJ2-1 and V is TRBV6-2 or TRBV6-3; tentatively, D is TRBD1 (6 bases). The germline CDR1 and CDR2 sequences are MNHEY and SVGEGT. The CDR3 is 13 residues long. Trimming left V 2 bases short and J 9 bases short, with 11 bases between. CDR3 protein: CASSYQGLGEQFF. The CDR3 region has the DNA TGTGCCAGCAGTTACCAGGGGTTGGGTGAGCAGTTCTTC.

The table lists this clonotype with many counts. This chain uses TRBV4-2 with TRBJ1-2; tentative D call: TRBD1 (6 bases). The ends were cut back, 4 bases at V and 5 bases at J, with 14 bases in the middle. The CDR3 sequence is 14 residues long. The germline V gene encodes CDR1 LGHNA and CDR2 YNFKEQ. The CDR3 coding sequence is TGTGCCAGCAGCCCCGGGAGCACAGGGTATGGCTACACCTTC. It yields the protein CASSPGSTGYGYTF.

The chain employs TRBV7-2 and TRBJ2-1; 10 bases line up with TRBD2. Germline values: CDR1 SGHTA, CDR2 FQGNSA. V was pared by 2 bases and J by 8 bases, with 15 bases of the junction left unmatched. CDR3 length equals 18 residues. CDR3 coding DNA: TGTGCCAGCAGCTTAACAATGATGAGGGCTAGCGGGAGCGATGAGCAGTTCTTC. It translates to CASSLTMMRASGSDEQFF.

In its sample, this clonotype was seen many times. The chain joins TRBV30 to TRBJ1-1; D gene unclear. The V end lost 4 bases, the J end lost 1 base, and 16 bases lay between the germline ends. The germline V gene encodes CDR1 GTSNPN and CDR2 SVGIG (reference sequence). The CDR3 is made up of 15 amino acids. CDR3 residues: CAWTQNGVPNTEAFF. The CDR3 coding sequence is TGTGCCTGGACCCAAAACGGGGTCCCGAACACTGAAGCTTTCTTT.

About this clonotype: This may arise from a read error, as a much more abundant clone is one base away. The CDR3 nucleotides are TGCGCCAGCAGCCAAGACGTGGAGTACGAGCAGTACTTC. Protein product: CASSQDVEYEQYF. This chain joins TRBV4-3 and TRBJ2-7, with D hard to call. The ends were cut back, 0 bases at V and 4 bases at J, with 7 bases in the middle. CDR1 is LGHNA and CDR2 is YSLEER in the germline V gene. The CDR3 contains 13 residues.